These T cell receptor beta chains were read from a single sample in a study of T cell responses to AZD1222 COVID-19 vaccine. The assay was immunoSEQ multiplex PCR, and TCRdb's table has in-frame clones only and misses some. In the table there are 99,000 or so clones, roughly 80% of which are singletons. The material sequenced was peripheral blood, taken on day 0 of AZD1222 vaccination. All receptors derive from an adult in good health. The CDR3 runs from the conserved cysteine through the conserved F or W. The D gene is left open where the match is weak. The listing skips clone size in some rows; elsewhere it reads once, few, many or a size class.

V gene: TRBV2; D gene: -; J gene: TRBJ1-1; clone size: -; CDR3 protein: CASTRFKGDTEAFF; CDR3 DNA: TGTGCCAGCACGAGGTTCAAGGGGGACACTGAAGCTTTCTTT
V gene: TRBV2; D gene: -; J gene: TRBJ2-1; clone size: -; CDR3 protein: CASSESFGGQGRFF; CDR3 DNA: TGTGCCAGCAGTGAATCGTTCGGGGGGCAGGGACGGTTCTTC
V gene: TRBV5-1; D gene: TRBD1; J gene: TRBJ1-2; clone size: few; CDR3 protein: CASSEGQGDYGYTF; CDR3 DNA: TGCGCCAGCAGCGAGGGACAGGGAGACTATGGCTACACCTTC
V gene: TRBV6-2/TRBV6-3; D gene: TRBD2; J gene: TRBJ2-1; clone size: once; CDR3 protein: CASSFLSGGPPGNEQFF; CDR3 DNA: TGTGCCAGCAGTTTTCTGAGCGGGGGACCTCCAGGGAATGAGCAGTTCTTC
V gene: TRBV5-5; D gene: -; J gene: TRBJ2-3; clone size: -; CDR3 protein: CASSLYRGSLGDTQYF; CDR3 DNA: TGTGCCAGCAGCCTGTATCGGGGCTCTCTAGGGGATACGCAGTATTTT
V gene: TRBV4-3; D gene: -; J gene: TRBJ2-1; clone size: -; CDR3 protein: CASSQDSGRSEQFF; CDR3 DNA: TGCGCCAGCAGCCAAGATTCAGGTCGCTCTGAGCAGTTCTTC
V gene: TRBV6-2/TRBV6-3; D gene: -; J gene: TRBJ2-7; clone size: -; CDR3 protein: CASSYYHEQYF; CDR3 DNA: TGTGCCAGCAGTTACTACCACGAGCAGTACTTC
V gene: TRBV6-1; D gene: -; J gene: TRBJ2-7; clone size: -; CDR3 protein: CASSEGAGGYEQYF; CDR3 DNA: TGTGCCAGCAGTGAAGGGGCAGGAGGCTACGAGCAGTACTTC
V gene: TRBV7-9; D gene: TRBD2; J gene: TRBJ2-1; clone size: many; CDR3 protein: CASSSYVLAGPKNEQFF; CDR3 DNA: TGTGCCAGCAGCTCCTACGTACTAGCGGGGCCTAAAAATGAGCAGTTCTTC
V gene: TRBV19; D gene: TRBD1; J gene: TRBJ1-1; clone size: -; CDR3 protein: CASSRDRGTSEAFF; CDR3 DNA: TGTGCCAGTAGTCGGGACAGGGGTACGAGTGAAGCTTTCTTT
V gene: TRBV30; D gene: -; J gene: TRBJ2-7; clone size: once; CDR3 protein: CAWSVAMHYEQYF; CDR3 DNA: TGTGCCTGGAGTGTAGCTATGCACTACGAGCAGTACTTC
V gene: TRBV6-5; D gene: -; J gene: TRBJ1-4; clone size: -; CDR3 protein: CASNNYGTNEKLFF; CDR3 DNA: TGTGCCAGCAATAATTACGGAACTAATGAAAAACTGTTTTTT
V gene: TRBV4-3; D gene: -; J gene: TRBJ2-6; clone size: once; CDR3 protein: CASSQEGPSGANVLTF; CDR3 DNA: TGCGCCAGCAGCCAAGAAGGCCCATCTGGGGCCAACGTCCTGACTTTC
V gene: TRBV19; D gene: -; J gene: TRBJ1-2; clone size: -; CDR3 protein: CASSPRTGPHYGYTF; CDR3 DNA: TGTGCCAGTAGTCCCAGGACGGGCCCCCACTATGGCTACACCTTC
V gene: TRBV6-5; D gene: TRBD1; J gene: TRBJ1-4; clone size: -; CDR3 protein: CASRRQGVNEKLFF; CDR3 DNA: TGTGCCAGCAGACGACAGGGGGTTAATGAAAAACTGTTTTTT
V gene: TRBV5-6; D gene: -; J gene: TRBJ1-4; clone size: once; CDR3 protein: CASSPTATNEKLFF; CDR3 DNA: TGTGCCAGCAGCCCGACAGCAACTAATGAAAAACTGTTTTTT
V gene: TRBV10-3; D gene: TRBD2; J gene: TRBJ2-3; clone size: -; CDR3 protein: CAMGPLAGGGDTQYF; CDR3 DNA: TGTGCCATGGGCCCACTAGCGGGGGGCGGTGATACGCAGTATTTT
V gene: TRBV12-3/TRBV12-4; D gene: -; J gene: TRBJ2-1; clone size: -; CDR3 protein: CASSLKGVNEQFF; CDR3 DNA: TGTGCCAGCAGTTTGAAGGGGGTCAATGAGCAGTTCTTC
V gene: TRBV19; D gene: -; J gene: TRBJ1-1; clone size: -; CDR3 protein: CASRRRSGEGRTEAFF; CDR3 DNA: TGTGCCAGTAGACGGAGGTCCGGGGAAGGGAGGACTGAAGCTTTCTTT
V gene: TRBV11-2; D gene: -; J gene: TRBJ2-2; clone size: -; CDR3 protein: CASSLVGSTGELFF; CDR3 DNA: TGTGCCAGCAGCTTAGTTGGGTCAACCGGGGAGCTGTTTTTT
V gene: TRBV18; D gene: TRBD1; J gene: TRBJ1-1; clone size: once; CDR3 protein: CASSPGTGNNTEAFF; CDR3 DNA: TGTGCCAGCTCACCAGGGACAGGGAATAACACTGAAGCTTTCTTT
V gene: TRBV2; D gene: -; J gene: TRBJ1-4; clone size: -; CDR3 protein: CASSVFGASNENLFF; CDR3 DNA: TGTGCCAGCAGTGTATTCGGGGCTTCTAATGAAAACCTGTTTTTT
V gene: TRBV20-1; D gene: -; J gene: TRBJ1-2; clone size: -; CDR3 protein: CSAADSPGYTF; CDR3 DNA: TGCAGTGCCGCGGACAGCCCCGGCTACACCTTC
V gene: TRBV7-2; D gene: TRBD1; J gene: TRBJ1-2; clone size: -; CDR3 protein: CASSPQTRTGEFGYTF; CDR3 DNA: TGTGCCAGCAGCCCGCAGACCAGGACAGGGGAATTTGGCTACACCTTC
V gene: TRBV28; D gene: -; J gene: TRBJ1-3; clone size: -; CDR3 protein: CASSQGARNTIYF; CDR3 DNA: TGTGCCAGCAGTCAAGGGGCAAGAAACACCATATATTTT
V gene: TRBV4-1; D gene: TRBD1; J gene: TRBJ1-1; clone size: -; CDR3 protein: CASSPTGGGTEAFF; CDR3 DNA: TGCGCCAGCAGCCCAACAGGGGGAGGCACTGAAGCTTTCTTT
V gene: TRBV4-2; D gene: -; J gene: TRBJ2-7; clone size: -; CDR3 protein: CASSPRVRGATYEQYF; CDR3 DNA: TGTGCCAGCAGCCCTCGGGTACGGGGGGCCACCTACGAGCAGTACTTC
V gene: TRBV2; D gene: -; J gene: TRBJ1-3; clone size: -; CDR3 protein: CASWVGGNSGNTIYF; CDR3 DNA: TGTGCCAGTTGGGTAGGAGGTAACTCTGGAAACACCATATATTTT